One sample yielded the 28 T cell receptor beta chains listed below, sequenced in a study of blood T cell repertoires in COVID-19. Libraries were prepared by immunoSEQ multiplex PCR; TCRdb keeps only in-frame clonotypes and omits some of them. The profile shows more than 45,000 clones, 90% of them singletons. Sequenced input: peripheral blood. The receptors here all came from a woman of 80 years or more with acute or convalescent COVID-19.

The genes are TRBV4-1 and TRBJ1-4; TRBD1 matches 8 bases. The ends lost 2 bases at V and 5 bases at J; junction bases unmatched: 10. Per germline, CDR1 MGHRA and CDR2 YSYEKL. The CDR3 totals 17 residues. The CDR3 region is CASSQPPGTGQNEKLFF. DNA for the CDR3: TGCGCCAGCAGCCAACCCCCGGGGACAGGACAAAATGAAAAACTGTTTTTT.

V usage is TRBV5-1 and J usage is TRBJ2-1; tentatively, D is TRBD2 (6 bases). Germline assignment: CDR1 SGHRS and CDR2 YFSETQ. The CDR3 has 14 residues. With 4 bases removed from V and 5 bases from J, the gap between germline ends came to 13 bases. The chain's CDR3 is CASSGVEGNNEQFF. The CDR3 region has the DNA TGCGCCAGCAGCGGCGTGGAGGGAAACAATGAGCAGTTCTTC.

There are a few counts of this clone. CDR3 loop: CAWSVRTSGNTDTQYF. The CDR3 bases are TGTGCCTGGAGTGTTCGGACTAGCGGAAACACAGATACGCAGTATTTT. The chain couples TRBV30 to TRBJ2-3, with TRBD2 matching over 10 bases. CDR1 is GTSNPN and CDR2 is SVGIG in the germline V gene (reference sequence). Losses at the gene ends were 0 bases for V and 2 bases for J; bases not matched to a gene: 5. There are 16 residues in the CDR3.

The chain is built from TRBV7-2 and TRBJ1-3; a weak D match, TRBD1 (6 bases). CDR3 length: 16 residues. V was clipped by 6 bases and J by 0 bases, with 15 bases between them. Germline lookup yields CDR1 SGHTA and CDR2 FQGNSA. The CDR3 loop is CASSNYGQSSGNTIYF. DNA of the CDR3: TGTGCCAGCAGTAATTATGGACAGAGCTCTGGAAACACCATATATTTT.

V is TRBV11-3 and J is TRBJ1-1, with a weak D call TRBD1 (5 bases). The V gene's germline CDR1 is SGHNT and CDR2 YENEEA. With 3 bases removed from V and 8 bases from J, the gap between germline ends came to 10 bases. The CDR3 covers 12 residues. The CDR3 coding sequence is TGTGCCAGCAGCTTTTCGGAGGGGGAAGCTTTCTTT. It yields the protein CASSFSEGEAFF.

This rearrangement joins TRBV10-3 to TRBJ1-1; the D is unclear. The CDR3 has 14 residues. The germline V and J ends were trimmed by 7 bases and 0 bases, with 12 bases remaining between them. The germline CDR1 and CDR2 sequences are ENHRY and SYGVKD. The CDR3 loop reads CAIKIAGLNTEAFF. CDR3 nucleotides: TGTGCCATCAAGATCGCGGGCCTGAACACTGAAGCTTTCTTT.

The CDR3 sequence: CASSIGSGIREQFF. The DNA of the CDR3 is TGTGCCAGTAGTATAGGGAGCGGGATCCGCGAGCAGTTCTTC. The rearrangement joins TRBV19 to TRBJ2-1, with TRBD2 matching 7 bases. Unmatched junction bases numbered 7, after V lost 1 base and J lost 10 bases. Germline assignment: CDR1 LNHDA and CDR2 SQIVND (reference sequence). The CDR3 extends over 14 amino acids. Using reference TRBV19 and TRBJ2-1 for the parts outside the CDR3, the full variable domain is DGGITQSPKYLFRKEGQNVTLSCEQNLNHDAMYWYRQDPGQGLRLIYYSQIVNDFQKGDIAEGYSVSREKKESFPLTVTSAQKNPTAFYLCASSIGSGIREQFFGPGTRLTVL.

V is TRBV18 and J is TRBJ2-5; 8 nucleotides line up with TRBD1. The trim removed 6 bases at V and 5 bases at J, leaving 5 bases unmatched. This CDR3 comprises 13 residues. Germline V gene data show CDR1 as KGHSH and CDR2 as LQKENI. The CDR3: CASSPGQEETQYF. The CDR3 DNA reads as TGTGCCAGCTCGCCGGGACAGGAGGAGACCCAGTACTTC.

The J gene is TRBJ2-1, the V gene TRBV11-3; 11 bases fit TRBD1. V lost 3 bases to trimming and J lost 9 bases; unmatched junction nucleotides: 10. Germline-derived CDR1 and CDR2 are SGHNT and YENEEA. This CDR3 has 16 residues. CDR3 amino acids: CASSFQGTGGLSEQFF. CDR3 DNA: TGTGCCAGCAGCTTTCAGGGGACAGGGGGGCTCTCTGAGCAGTTCTTC.

The J gene is TRBJ1-2, the V gene TRBV19; weak D call: TRBD1 (5 bases). The CDR3 spans 14 residues. Trimming took 10 bases from V and 4 from J, leaving 19 bases between them. Looked up from germline, CDR1 is LNHDA and CDR2 is SQIVND (reference sequence). The CDR3 here is CATSRWGESYGYTF. CDR3 sequence (DNA): TGTGCCACTTCCCGTTGGGGGGAGAGCTATGGCTACACCTTC.

The V gene is TRBV29-1, the J gene TRBJ1-1; tentatively, D is TRBD1 (6 bases). Germline V gene lookup returns CDR1 SQVTM and CDR2 ANQGSEA. V shed 4 bases and J shed 7 bases, with 10 bases lying between them. This CDR3 spans 11 amino acids. The CDR3 loop is CSVVGAVEAFF. The CDR3 DNA sequence: TGCAGCGTTGTGGGGGCGGTTGAAGCTTTCTTT. Drawing the rest from reference TRBV29-1 and TRBJ1-1, the complete variable domain is SAVISQKPSRDICQRGTSLTIQCQVDSQVTMMFWYRQQPGQSLTLIATANQGSEATYESGFVIDKFPISRPNLTFSTLTVSNMSPEDSSIYLCSVVGAVEAFFGQGTRLTVV.

The rearrangement joins TRBV29-1 to TRBJ1-1; D gene ambiguous. Deletions cut 1 base from V and 0 bases from J, with 3 bases between. Germline V gene data show CDR1 as SQVTM and CDR2 as ANQGSEA. This CDR3 is 12 amino acids long. The CDR3 reads CSVEGVNTEAFF. In nucleotides, the CDR3 is TGCAGCGTTGAAGGAGTGAACACTGAAGCTTTCTTT.

The chain carries TRBV6-5 and TRBJ2-5; 9 positions agree with TRBD1. The CDR3 totals 13 residues. Per the germline V gene, CDR1 is MNHEY and CDR2 is SVGAGI. Losses at the gene ends were 11 bases for V and 6 bases for J; bases not matched to a gene: 10. CDR3 residues: CAAGTGNSQTQYF. DNA of the CDR3: TGTGCCGCCGGGACAGGGAATAGTCAGACCCAGTACTTC.

CDR3 in DNA: TGTGCCAGCAGCTTGAGGACAGGGTGGGGAAACACCATATATTTT. This codes for CASSLRTGWGNTIYF. The rearrangement joins TRBV13 to TRBJ1-3, with 8 bases matching TRBD1. V lost 3 bases to trimming and J lost 4 bases; unmatched junction nucleotides: 5. Looked up from germline, CDR1 is PRHDT and CDR2 is FYEKMQ (reference sequence). The CDR3 is 15 residues long.

The chain couples TRBV5-4 to TRBJ2-1; TRBD2 might be the D (5 bases). The germline gives CDR1 SGHNT, CDR2 YYREEE (reference sequence). The V end was cut by 0 bases, the J end by 9 bases, with 22 bases between. The CDR3 runs 17 residues. In nucleotides, the CDR3 is TGTGCCAGCAGCTTGGGCAATACTAGAGGGTTGGTGGGTGAGCAGTTCTTC. Its translation is CASSLGNTRGLVGEQFF.

This clone has only one observation. The CDR3 here is CASSQDPRPSTDTQYF. CDR3 in DNA: TGCGCCAGCAGCCAAGATCCCAGGCCTAGCACAGATACGCAGTATTTT. The V and J genes are TRBV4-1 and TRBJ2-3; D call uncertain. Germline assignment: CDR1 MGHRA and CDR2 YSYEKL. The V gene lost 0 bases and the J gene lost 0 bases, with 10 bases spanning the gap. The CDR3 is 16 residues long.

V is TRBV3-1 (or the pseudogene TRBV3-2) and J is TRBJ2-5; 7 nucleotides line up with TRBD1. After removal of 5 bases from V and 5 bases from J, the junction contained 8 bases not matched to a gene. Germline V CDR1 and CDR2: LGHDT, YNNKEL (reference sequence). The CDR3 runs to 14 residues. The DNA for the CDR3 is TGTGCCAGCAGCACCGACAGGGCACGGGAGACCCAGTACTTC. It is translated as CASSTDRARETQYF.

V and J are TRBV6-2 or TRBV6-3 and TRBJ1-2; 8 bases map to TRBD1. The CDR3 is made up of 13 amino acids. Germline assignment: CDR1 MNHEY and CDR2 SVGEGT. J lost 5 bases, V lost 5 bases, and 4 bases had no gene match. CDR3 region: CASSRTGKYGYTF. For the CDR3, the DNA is TGTGCCAGCAGTCGGACAGGGAAATATGGCTACACCTTC.

This clone was observed a single time. The rearrangement links TRBV4-2 to TRBJ2-2, with 7 positions matching TRBD1. Germline assignment: CDR1 LGHNA and CDR2 YNFKEQ. CDR3 size: 15 residues. V was clipped by 1 base and J by 4 bases; unmatched bases: 3. The CDR3 coding sequence is TGTGCCAGCAGCCAAGTGAAGGGGGCCACCGGGGAGCTGTTTTTT. Its protein product is CASSQVKGATGELFF.

The gene calls are TRBV11-2 and TRBJ2-6, with a weak D call TRBD1 (5 bases). V lost 5 bases, J lost 4 bases, and 12 bases lay in between. This CDR3 spans 15 amino acids. CDR1 is SGHAT, CDR2 FQNNGV, per germline. The CDR3 loop reads CASSHQGVGANVLTF. CDR3 in DNA: TGTGCCAGCAGCCACCAGGGCGTAGGGGCCAACGTCCTGACTTTC.

The genes are TRBV9 and TRBJ1-2; TRBD1 is a possible D gene (6 bases). The CDR3 runs to 14 residues. The germline gives CDR1 SGDLS, CDR2 YYNGEE. V dropped 0 bases and J dropped 4 bases, with 10 bases sitting between them. This chain's CDR3 is CASSVEQGTYGYTF. The DNA of the CDR3 is TGTGCCAGCAGCGTAGAACAGGGCACCTATGGCTACACCTTC.

The gene calls are TRBV12-3 or TRBV12-4 and TRBJ1-4, with TRBD1 as a possible D gene (5 bases). The CDR3 extends over 13 amino acids. Trimming pared 5 bases from V and 11 bases from J, leaving 15 bases between. The CDR3 is CASSVGTGTKLFF. As DNA, the CDR3 is TGTGCCAGCAGTGTCGGGACCGGGACTAAACTGTTTTTT.

The rearrangement uses TRBV5-1 and TRBJ1-1; a weak D match, TRBD1 (6 bases). The CDR3 length is 14 residues. The germline V and J ends were trimmed by 9 bases and 4 bases, with 19 bases remaining between them. From germline, CDR1 is SGHRS and CDR2 YFSETQ. The CDR3 DNA reads as TGCGCCAACCCTACACACGCGGGGGCCACTGAAGCTTTCTTT. Translating gives CANPTHAGATEAFF.

This clone appeared a single time. The CDR3 nucleotides read TGCGCCAGCAGCCAAGAGACAGGGAAGCATGGCTACACCTTC. It translates to CASSQETGKHGYTF. The gene calls are TRBV4-3 and TRBJ1-2; 7 nucleotides line up with TRBD1. The trim removed 0 bases at V and 6 bases at J, leaving 4 bases unmatched. The length of the CDR3 is 14 residues. CDR1 and CDR2 (germline): LGHNA, YSLEER.

The rearrangement links TRBV5-1 to TRBJ1-3; D gene uncertain. The germline V gene has CDR1 SGHRS and CDR2 YFSETQ. The CDR3 has 19 amino acids. The V gene lost 2 bases and the J gene lost 4 bases, with 25 bases spanning the gap. CDR3 protein: CASSFGRDTARWEGNTIYF. In DNA, the CDR3 is TGCGCCAGCAGCTTCGGGAGGGATACAGCGCGATGGGAGGGAAACACCATATATTTT.

This clone was seen only once. This chain joins TRBV11-2 and TRBJ1-1; a weak D match, TRBD1 (6 bases). V shed 5 bases and J shed 1 base, with 26 bases lying between them. This CDR3 is built from 19 residues. Germline CDR1 reads SGHAT; CDR2 reads FQNNGV. In nucleotides, the CDR3 is TGTGCCAGCAGCCGTGGCGGGGGCAGGGACGGTCGTTGGAACACTGAAGCTTTCTTT. Translated: CASSRGGGRDGRWNTEAFF.

V and J are TRBV11-3 and TRBJ2-5; the D gene is possibly TRBD2 (5 bases). CDR1 is SGHNT and CDR2 is YENEEA in the germline V gene. This CDR3 spans 14 amino acids. V dropped 3 bases and J dropped 5 bases, with 13 bases sitting between them. CDR3 loop: CASSLYGSRETQYF. CDR3 nucleotides: TGTGCCAGCAGCTTGTATGGGAGTAGGGAGACCCAGTACTTC.

This clone was seen only a few times. The chain is built from TRBV12-5 and TRBJ2-2, with D unclear. In germline, CDR1 is LGHNT, CDR2 FRNRAP. Trimming pared 7 bases from V and 1 base from J, leaving 10 bases between. The CDR3 spans 14 residues. The CDR3 here is CASAPTENTGELFF. The CDR3 nucleotides are TGTGCTAGTGCCCCGACTGAGAACACCGGGGAGCTGTTTTTT.